This T cell receptor (beta chain) was sequenced in a study of T cell repertoires in cytomegalovirus infection. As regards this clonotype: Antigen: not known. One base away lies a much larger clone, so this may be a sequencing read error.

Looked up from germline, CDR1 is KGHSH and CDR2 is LQKENI. Trimming removed 4 bases at V and 10 bases at J, with 16 bases between. The CDR3 totals 13 residues. In TCRdb, the reads were re-called with MiXCR into one record per CDR3 protein. The sample records approximately 910,000 distinct CDR3 sequences, under 40% being singletons. Specimen: cultured CD8+ T cells from PBMCs, collected from culture after CMV antigen stimulation. This receptor was taken from a human donor in good health (CMV status not recorded). Some clones in this sample may be carry-over from other donors' samples. The V call is TRBV18, the J call TRBJ1-2, with no clear D. CDR3 in DNA: TGTGCCAGCTCACGAGAGTCCGGGTCGGACTACACCTTC. It encodes CASSRESGSDYTF.